This T cell receptor beta chain was captured in a study of T cell changes during pregnancy in multiple sclerosis. This clone was seen only once. Germline V lookup: CDR1 SGHVS, CDR2 FQNEAQ. CDR3 length: 14 amino acids. V gave up 3 bases and J gave up 6 bases, with 11 bases separating them. The assay was immunoSEQ multiplex PCR, and TCRdb's table has in-frame clones only and misses some. The sample holds around 19,000 clones, approximately 81% seen once. The rearrangement links TRBV7-8 to TRBJ2-2; tentative D call: TRBD2 (5 bases). The clonotype was recovered from a female donor with multiple sclerosis, enrolled in a pregnancy study. The material was CD8+ T cells from peripheral blood mononuclear cells, obtained after pregnancy. This chain's CDR3 is CASSLVGVAGELFF. CDR3 DNA sequence: TGTGCCAGCAGCTTGGTCGGGGTCGCCGGGGAGCTGTTTTTT.